The present entry profiles one T cell receptor (beta chain) with its context. Its antigen is currently unknown. Profiling relied on immunoSEQ multiplex PCR, and the TCRdb table lists in-frame clones only, not all of them. This sample has about 79,000 clones; over 75% occur once, and the top ten carry 3% to 4.5%. This specimen belongs to a study of OX40 agonist ivuxolimab in advanced cancers. Study-wide results and caveats: Dosing at 0.1 to 3.0 mg/kg was accompanied by clonal expansion of CD4+ and CD8+ blood T cells by week 6.

This material consisted of CD4+ or CD8+ T cells sorted from blood, taken in a trial of the OX40 agonist ivuxolimab. The sequence came from an adult with an advanced solid tumor such as melanoma, head and neck, liver or kidney cancer.

CDR3 DNA sequence: TGTGCCTGGACCCACGACGGGGATAGGAAAGCTTTCTTT. Translating gives CAWTHDGDRKAFF. This chain links TRBV30 with TRBJ1-1; D gene ambiguous. V was clipped by 4 bases and J by 9 bases, with 18 bases between them. This CDR3 has 13 amino acids. Germline CDR1 and CDR2: GTSNPN and SVGIG (reference sequence).